Following are 15 T cell receptor beta chains from one sample sequenced in a study of beta chain features in type 1 diabetes. Reverse transcription of all isolated RNA meant that expressed TCRB transcripts were sequenced. The protocol was immunoSEQ multiplex PCR, while the TCRdb copy is restricted to in-frame clones and leaves out a portion. The sample includes about 150,000 clones, about 9.1% of them seen just once. The sequencing input was central memory CD4+ T cells from blood. These receptors were collected from a woman in her late teens or twenties in good health.

V and J are TRBV30 and TRBJ1-6, with a tentative D call TRBD1 (5 bases). The length of the CDR3 is 13 residues. The V end was cut by 6 bases, the J end by 6 bases, with 12 bases between. The germline V gene has CDR1 GTSNPN and CDR2 SVGIG (reference sequence). The CDR3 DNA follows: TGTGCCTGCAGACAGTCTCTTAATTCACCCCTCCACTTT. This gives the protein CACRQSLNSPLHF.

The sample holds a few counts of this clone. The V call is TRBV19, the J call TRBJ2-5, with D uncertain. This CDR3 contains 13 residues. Between the trimmed V and J ends, which lost 0 bases and 3 bases, there was a span of 5 bases. Germline V gene data show CDR1 as LNHDA and CDR2 as SQIVND (reference sequence). In DNA, the CDR3 is TGTGCCAGTAGTATAGAGTCCGAAGAGACCCAGTACTTC. This sequence encodes CASSIESEETQYF.

A few counts support this clone. V and J are TRBV15 and TRBJ2-7; 10 bases are shared with TRBD1. The trim removed 5 bases at V and 2 bases at J, leaving 6 bases unmatched. The CDR3 has 15 amino acids. CDR1 and CDR2 from the germline V gene are LNHNV and YYDKDF (reference sequence). CDR3 loop: CATSPDRGPTYEQYF. The CDR3 nucleotides are TGTGCCACCAGCCCTGACAGGGGGCCCACCTACGAGCAGTACTTC.

This chain links TRBV11-2 with TRBJ2-5; D gene uncertain. The CDR3 contains 13 residues. The V gene lost 3 bases and the J gene lost 5 bases, with 10 bases spanning the gap. The germline V gene encodes CDR1 SGHAT and CDR2 FQNNGV. This chain's CDR3 is CASSFLVAETQYF. The CDR3 DNA follows: TGTGCCAGCAGCTTCCTTGTCGCGGAGACCCAGTACTTC.

This clone has more than one count but fewer than ten. V gene TRBV5-4 combines with J gene TRBJ1-1; tentative D call: TRBD1 (5 bases). The CDR3 is made up of 16 amino acids. Germline CDR1 reads SGHNT; CDR2 reads YYREEE (reference sequence). Deletions cut 4 bases from V and 3 bases from J, with 19 bases between. The CDR3 DNA is TGTGCCAGCAGCCTGGGGGAATCGGACATTTACACTGAAGCTTTCTTT. Translating gives CASSLGESDIYTEAFF.

This clone was seen only a few times. The rearrangement links TRBV7-6 to TRBJ2-3; D ambiguous. The CDR3 has 12 amino acids. Trimming took 1 base from V and 6 from J, leaving 5 bases between them. Germline CDR1 SGHVS, CDR2 FNYEAQ. Here the CDR3 reads CASSLVEDTQYF. CDR3 in DNA: TGTGCCAGCAGCTTAGTCGAGGATACGCAGTATTTT.

This clone has only a few counts. The V call is TRBV4-1, the J call TRBJ1-2; D is perhaps TRBD1 (5 bases). The CDR3 totals 14 residues. Germline CDR1 and CDR2: MGHRA and YSYEKL. Trimming removed 1 base from V and 5 bases from J, with 11 bases in between. CDR3 protein: CASSQVDIAYGYTF. The CDR3 nucleotides are TGCGCCAGCAGCCAAGTGGACATCGCGTATGGCTACACCTTC.

This clone has just a few counts. Other DNA variants within this sample encode the same CDR3. The genes are TRBV2 and TRBJ1-6, with D possibly being TRBD1 (6 bases). V lost 4 bases to trimming and J lost 7 bases, with 11 bases between them. Germline CDR1 reads SNHLY; CDR2 reads FYNNEI. This CDR3 spans 14 amino acids. CDR3 coding DNA: TGTGCCAGCAGTGGGACAGTAGAAAATTCACCCCTCCACTTT. Its protein product is CASSGTVENSPLHF. The entire variable domain, with the rest obtained from reference TRBV2 and TRBJ1-6, is as follows: EPEVTQTPSHQVTQMGQEVILRCVPISNHLYFYWYRQILGQKVEFLVSFYNNEISEKSEIFDDQFSVERPDGSNFTLKIRSTKLEDSAMYFCASSGTVENSPLHFGNGTRLTVT.

This CDR3 reads CASSQFVGTDSEKLFF. The CDR3 DNA is TGTGCCAGCAGCCAGTTCGTGGGTACGGACAGTGAAAAACTGTTTTTT. This chain links TRBV5-4 with TRBJ1-4; weak D call: TRBD1 (6 bases). Germline assignment: CDR1 SGHNT and CDR2 YYREEE (reference sequence). This CDR3 has 16 amino acids. V lost 4 bases to trimming and J lost 7 bases, with 20 bases between them.

This chain connects TRBV5-6 to TRBJ2-5; maybe TRBD1 (6 bases). V lost 4 bases and J lost 2, with 9 bases in between. CDR1 is SGHDT, CDR2 YYEEEE, per germline. The CDR3 covers 13 residues. As DNA, the CDR3 is TGTGCCAGCAGCATGCAGGGGCAAGAGACCCAGTACTTC. This encodes CASSMQGQETQYF.

In regard to this clone: The sample carries other DNA sequences with the same CDR3. V and J are TRBV5-1 and TRBJ2-3; TRBD1 aligns across 10 bases. CDR1 and CDR2 from the germline V gene are SGHRS and YFSETQ. The CDR3 is made up of 15 amino acids. J lost 3 bases, V lost 2 bases, and 3 bases had no gene match. This CDR3 reads CASSLRGQGTDTQYF. DNA for the CDR3: TGCGCCAGCAGCTTAAGGGGACAGGGGACAGATACGCAGTATTTT. Full variable domain (remainder filled in from reference TRBV5-1 and TRBJ2-3): KAGVTQTPRYLIKTRGQQVTLSCSPISGHRSVSWYQQTPGQGLQFLFEYFSETQRNKGNFPGRFSGRQFSNSRSEMNVSTLELGDSALYLCASSLRGQGTDTQYFGPGTRLTVL.

This clone has more than one count but fewer than ten. This chain joins TRBV9 and TRBJ1-1, with D possibly matching TRBD1 (6 bases). Germline lookup yields CDR1 SGDLS and CDR2 YYNGEE. V lost 8 bases and J 1 base, leaving 12 bases between the germline ends. The length of the CDR3 is 13 residues. This CDR3 reads CASARGGNTEAFF. The DNA of the CDR3 is TGTGCCAGTGCGAGAGGGGGGAACACTGAAGCTTTCTTT. Combining the CDR3 with reference TRBV9 and TRBJ1-1 gives the whole variable domain DSGVTQTPKHLITATGQRVTLRCSPRSGDLSVYWYQQSLDQGLQFLIQYYNGEERAKGNILERFSAQQFPDLHSELNLSSLELGDSALYFCASARGGNTEAFFGQGTRLTVV.

On this clone itself: The junction differs from germline at one of its ends, possibly a read error. The J gene is TRBJ1-6, the V gene TRBV7-2, with unresolved D. This CDR3 comprises 9 residues. Germline V gene lookup returns CDR1 SGHTA and CDR2 FQGNSA. The CDR3 sequence is CASSPPEDF. In DNA form, the CDR3 reads TGTGCCAGCAGCCCTCCAGAGGACTTT.

This clone was picked up a small number of times. The rearrangement links TRBV30 to TRBJ1-6; the match to TRBD1 covers 8 bases. V shed 1 base, J shed 8 bases, and the junction held 13 bases outside the gene matches. CDR1 GTSNPN and CDR2 SVGIG come from the germline V gene (reference sequence). The CDR3 contains 17 residues. The CDR3 loop is CAWSGTRSGTGYSPLHF. The CDR3 DNA reads as TGTGCCTGGAGTGGCACCAGGTCCGGGACAGGCTATTCACCCCTCCACTTT.

The J gene is TRBJ2-1, the V gene TRBV7-8; 13 nucleotides align to TRBD2. The CDR3 has 14 residues. V shed 6 bases and J 8 bases; nucleotides not matched to a gene: 4. Per germline, CDR1 SGHVS and CDR2 FQNEAQ. Here the CDR3 reads CASSTSGGAHEQFF. CDR3 DNA sequence: TGTGCCAGCAGTACTAGCGGGGGGGCCCATGAGCAGTTCTTC.